This TCR beta chain was found in a study of early T cells in non-severe SARS-CoV-2 infection. Findings and caveats of the study: Clonotype matching in VDJdb favored anti-spike CD8 responses and did not capture private and CD4 specificities.

Unique molecular identifiers were affixed to single, distinct cDNA molecules. MiXCR was run by TCRdb on the 5' RACE reads, yielding one entry per CDR3 protein. The sample consists of some 34,000 distinct CDR3 sequences, about 9.3% of them appearing once. Trimming stripped 1 base from V and 4 bases from J, with 4 bases between. CDR3 size: 11 residues. The germline V gene encodes CDR1 SQVTM and CDR2 ANQGSEA. Concerning this clonotype itself: Its matching antigen is unknown.

The receptor comes from an adult who was a healthcare worker with PCR-confirmed SARS-CoV-2 infection or an uninfected control (not recorded which). The chain uses TRBV29-1 and TRBJ1-1; D remains ambiguous. Sequenced input: whole blood. The CDR3 region has the DNA TGCAGCGTTGAAGGACCCACTGAAGCTTTCTTT. Amino acid sequence: CSVEGPTEAFF.